This T cell receptor (beta chain) derives from a study of T cell changes during pregnancy in multiple sclerosis. The V and J ends lost 0 bases and 7 bases respectively, with 12 bases between them. Germline lookup yields CDR1 GTSNPN and CDR2 SVGIG (reference sequence). This CDR3 is 13 amino acids long. Assay used: immunoSEQ multiplex PCR; TCRdb lists only in-frame clones, some missing. Of around 50,000 clones listed, approximately 87% were seen once; the top ten hold approximately 5.3%. This TCR was recovered from a human donor whose cells served as feeder cells for cultures in a pregnancy study. Sequencing input: peripheral blood from another person, used as feeder cells. The rearrangement links TRBV30 to TRBJ2-5, with D perhaps assigned TRBD1 or TRBD2 (5 bases each). The CDR3 is CAWSVQGAGTQYF. The CDR3 nucleotides read TGTGCCTGGAGTGTACAAGGGGCGGGGACCCAGTACTTC.